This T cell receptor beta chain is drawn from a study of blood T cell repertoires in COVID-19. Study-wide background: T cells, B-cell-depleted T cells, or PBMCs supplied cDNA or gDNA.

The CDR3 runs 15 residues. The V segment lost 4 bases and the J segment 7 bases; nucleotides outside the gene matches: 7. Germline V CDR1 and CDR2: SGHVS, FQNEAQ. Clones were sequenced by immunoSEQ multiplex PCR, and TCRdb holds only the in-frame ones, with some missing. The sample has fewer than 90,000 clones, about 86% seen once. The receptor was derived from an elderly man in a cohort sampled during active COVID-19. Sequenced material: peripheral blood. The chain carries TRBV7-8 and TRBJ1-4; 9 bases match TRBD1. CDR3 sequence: CASSYPGQGIEKLFF. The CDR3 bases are TGTGCCAGCAGCTACCCGGGACAGGGCATTGAAAAACTGTTTTTT.